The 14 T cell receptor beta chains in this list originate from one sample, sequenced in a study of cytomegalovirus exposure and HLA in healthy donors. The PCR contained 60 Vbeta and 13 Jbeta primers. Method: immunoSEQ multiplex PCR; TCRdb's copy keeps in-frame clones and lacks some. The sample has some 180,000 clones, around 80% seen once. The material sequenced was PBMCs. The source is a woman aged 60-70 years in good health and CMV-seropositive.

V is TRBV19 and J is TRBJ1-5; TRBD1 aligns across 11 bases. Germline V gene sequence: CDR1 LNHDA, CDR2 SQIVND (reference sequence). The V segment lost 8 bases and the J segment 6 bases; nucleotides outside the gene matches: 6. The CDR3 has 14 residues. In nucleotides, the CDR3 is TGTGCCAGTCATTGGACAGGGGGCCCTCAGCCCCAGCATTTT. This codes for CASHWTGGPQPQHF.

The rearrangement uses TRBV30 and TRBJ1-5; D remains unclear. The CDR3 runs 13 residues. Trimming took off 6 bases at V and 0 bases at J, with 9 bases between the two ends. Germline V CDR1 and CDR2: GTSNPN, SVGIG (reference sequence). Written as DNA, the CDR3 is TGTGCCTGTAGCAAGGATAGCAATCAGCCCCAGCATTTT. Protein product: CACSKDSNQPQHF.

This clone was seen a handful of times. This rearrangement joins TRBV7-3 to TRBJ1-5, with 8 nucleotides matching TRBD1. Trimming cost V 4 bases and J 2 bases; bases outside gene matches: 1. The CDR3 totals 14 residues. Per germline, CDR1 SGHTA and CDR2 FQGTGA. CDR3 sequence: CASSSTGGNQPQHF. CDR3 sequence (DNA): TGTGCCAGCAGCTCGACAGGGGGCAATCAGCCCCAGCATTTT.

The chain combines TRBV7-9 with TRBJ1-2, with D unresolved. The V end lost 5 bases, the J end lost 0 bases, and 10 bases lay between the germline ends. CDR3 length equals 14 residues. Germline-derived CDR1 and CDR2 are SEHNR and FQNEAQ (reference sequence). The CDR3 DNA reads TGTGCCAGCAGCGCGGCGATAGCTAACTATGGCTACACCTTC. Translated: CASSAAIANYGYTF.

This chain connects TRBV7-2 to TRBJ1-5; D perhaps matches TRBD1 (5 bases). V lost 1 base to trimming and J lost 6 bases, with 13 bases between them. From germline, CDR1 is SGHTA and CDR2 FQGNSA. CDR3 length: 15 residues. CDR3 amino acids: CASSLVRDLGQPQHF. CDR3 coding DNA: TGTGCCAGCAGCTTAGTGAGGGACTTAGGTCAGCCCCAGCATTTT.

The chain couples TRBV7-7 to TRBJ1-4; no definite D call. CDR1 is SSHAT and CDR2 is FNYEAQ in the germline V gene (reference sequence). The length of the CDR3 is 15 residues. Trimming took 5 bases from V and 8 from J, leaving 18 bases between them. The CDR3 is CASSPGPMVGEKLFF. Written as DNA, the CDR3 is TGTGCCAGCAGCCCTGGCCCGATGGTCGGGGAAAAACTGTTTTTT.

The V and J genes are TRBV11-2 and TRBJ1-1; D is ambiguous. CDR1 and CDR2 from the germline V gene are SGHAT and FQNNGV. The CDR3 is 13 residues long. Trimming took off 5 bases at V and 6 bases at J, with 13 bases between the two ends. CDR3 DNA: TGTGCCAGCAGCGCCGTCAAGCAGGCTGAAGCTTTCTTT. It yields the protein CASSAVKQAEAFF.

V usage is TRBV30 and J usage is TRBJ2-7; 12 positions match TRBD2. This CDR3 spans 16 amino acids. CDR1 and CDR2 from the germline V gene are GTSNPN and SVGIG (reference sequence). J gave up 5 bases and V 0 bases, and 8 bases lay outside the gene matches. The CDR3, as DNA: TGTGCCTGGAGTGTAGAGCTAGCGGGGGGGCCGCACGAGCAGTACTTC. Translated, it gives CAWSVELAGGPHEQYF.

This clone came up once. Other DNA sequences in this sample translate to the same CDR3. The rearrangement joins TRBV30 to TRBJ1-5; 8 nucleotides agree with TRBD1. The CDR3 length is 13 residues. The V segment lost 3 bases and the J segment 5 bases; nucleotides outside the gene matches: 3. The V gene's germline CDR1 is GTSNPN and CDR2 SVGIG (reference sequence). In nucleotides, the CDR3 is TGTGCCTGGAGCAGGGGGCGAGATCAGCCCCAGCATTTT. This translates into CAWSRGRDQPQHF.

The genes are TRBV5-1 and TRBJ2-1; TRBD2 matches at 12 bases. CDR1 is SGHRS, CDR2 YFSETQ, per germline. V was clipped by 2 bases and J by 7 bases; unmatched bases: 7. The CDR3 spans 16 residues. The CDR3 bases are TGCGCCAGCAGCTTACTAGCGGGAGGAGGTAGAAATGAGCAGTTCTTC. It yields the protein CASSLLAGGGRNEQFF.

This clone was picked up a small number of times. The DNA of the CDR3 is TGTGCCAGCAGCCAAGACGGGGGATATAATTCACCCCTCCACTTT. Translated: CASSQDGGYNSPLHF. The gene calls are TRBV4-2 and TRBJ1-6; D possibly corresponds to TRBD1 (5 bases). The CDR3 covers 15 residues. Trimming left V 0 bases short and J 4 bases short, with 7 bases between. The germline CDR1 and CDR2 sequences are LGHNA and YNFKEQ.

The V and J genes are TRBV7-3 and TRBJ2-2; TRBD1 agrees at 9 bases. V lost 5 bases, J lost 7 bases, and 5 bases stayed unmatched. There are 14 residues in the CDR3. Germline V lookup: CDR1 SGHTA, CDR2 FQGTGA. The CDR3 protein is CASSTGQGFGELFF. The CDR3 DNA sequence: TGTGCCAGCAGCACGGGACAGGGTTTCGGGGAGCTGTTTTTT.

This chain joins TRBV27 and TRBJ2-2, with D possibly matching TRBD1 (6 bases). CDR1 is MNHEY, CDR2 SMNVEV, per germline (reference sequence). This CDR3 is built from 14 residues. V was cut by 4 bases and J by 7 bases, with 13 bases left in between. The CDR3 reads CASSSTGLGGELFF. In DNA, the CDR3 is TGTGCCAGCAGTTCCACAGGGTTGGGCGGGGAGCTGTTTTTT.

DNA of the CDR3: TGTGCCAGCAGACTAGGACCCACGGTAGTAGATACGCAGTATTTT. Residues: CASRLGPTVVDTQYF. V usage is TRBV27 and J usage is TRBJ2-3; TRBD2 is a possible D gene (5 bases). Germline CDR1 MNHEY, CDR2 SMNVEV (reference sequence). Trimming took off 6 bases at V and 5 bases at J, with 18 bases between the two ends. This CDR3 is 15 amino acids long.